A selection of T cell receptor beta chains follows, all from one sample in a study of cytomegalovirus exposure and HLA in healthy donors. Generated by immunoSEQ multiplex PCR, the TCRdb table keeps only in-frame clones and is missing some. Here the sample spans tens of thousands of clones, around 68% being singletons. The sequencing sample was made of PBMCs. These receptors were collected from a man in his fifties or sixties in good health and CMV-seropositive. Both conserved end residues are part of each CDR3. The D gene is left open where the match is weak. Size is omitted from some rows. Given values are once, few, many or a class for expanded clones.

J,size,D,V,CDR3,DNA
TRBJ1-1,NA,NA,TRBV14,CASSFRLLGHTEAFF,TGTGCCAGCAGCTTCCGCCTACTTGGGCACACTGAAGCTTTCTTT
TRBJ2-7,few,TRBD1,TRBV10-3,CAISGSGGLSSYEQYF,TGTGCCATCAGTGGTTCAGGGGGCCTGAGCTCCTACGAGCAGTACTTC
TRBJ1-2,NA,TRBD1,TRBV19,CASTRDRGSYGYTF,TGTGCCAGTACCCGGGACAGGGGCTCCTATGGCTACACCTTC
TRBJ2-6,NA,TRBD1,TRBV27,CASSPGQGFLTGANVLTF,TGTGCCAGCAGTCCGGGACAGGGATTTCTTACTGGGGCCAACGTCCTGACTTTC
TRBJ1-5,once,NA,TRBV27,CASSFGLRAGGNQPQHF,TGTGCCAGCAGTTTTGGGCTCCGGGCAGGGGGCAATCAGCCCCAGCATTTT
TRBJ2-1,NA,NA,TRBV6-4,CASSDLGRREVNEQFF,TGTGCCAGCAGTGACCTTGGTCGGCGGGAAGTCAATGAGCAGTTCTTC
TRBJ1-1,NA,NA,TRBV18,CASSGQNEAFF,TGTGCCAGCTCAGGGCAAAATGAAGCTTTCTTT
TRBJ2-5,NA,TRBD2,TRBV5-6,CASSPAAGGQAMETQYF,TGTGCCAGCAGCCCCGCGGCGGGAGGTCAGGCCATGGAGACCCAGTACTTC
TRBJ1-2,few,NA,TRBV10-3,CAISARTDDNYGYTF,TGTGCCATCAGTGCTAGGACAGATGACAACTATGGCTACACCTTC
TRBJ1-1,many,TRBD1,TRBV6-5,CASSRAGQGAAFF,TGTGCCAGCAGTAGGGCTGGACAGGGGGCCGCTTTCTTT
TRBJ1-1,NA,NA,TRBV27,CASSFDTTGGTEAFF,TGTGCCAGCAGTTTTGACACGACGGGAGGCACTGAAGCTTTCTTT
TRBJ2-7,NA,TRBD2,TRBV7-8,CASSLATGTSGITYEQYF,TGTGCCAGCAGCTTAGCGACGGGGACTAGCGGGATTACCTACGAGCAGTACTTC
TRBJ2-1,NA,TRBD2,TRBV9,CASSVGLANEQFF,TGTGCCAGCAGCGTAGGACTAGCCAATGAGCAGTTCTTC
TRBJ2-1,NA,NA,TRBV5-1,CASSLADSLSYNEQFF,TGCGCCAGCAGCTTGGCGGACAGCCTCTCCTACAATGAGCAGTTCTTC
TRBJ2-5,NA,NA,TRBV4-1,CASSWGVGQETQYF,TGCGCCAGCAGCTGGGGGGTCGGACAAGAGACCCAGTACTTC
TRBJ2-3,NA,NA,TRBV5-1,CASSFNRDTDTQYF,TGCGCCAGCAGCTTTAACAGGGACACAGATACGCAGTATTTT
TRBJ1-4,NA,TRBD1,TRBV7-9,CAGGQASIPLELFF,TGTGCCGGCGGACAGGCTTCAATCCCACTAGAACTGTTTTTT
TRBJ2-3,few,TRBD2,TRBV5-1,CASSFRLAGRGDTQYF,TGCGCCAGCAGCTTCCGGCTAGCGGGGCGGGGGGATACGCAGTATTTT
TRBJ2-4,NA,NA,TRBV18,CASSPPRTRGAKNIQYF,TGTGCCAGCTCACCACCCCGGACAAGGGGAGCCAAAAACATTCAGTACTTC
TRBJ1-2,NA,TRBD1,TRBV2,CASSGTGAFNGYTF,TGTGCCAGCTCCGGGACAGGGGCTTTTAATGGCTACACCTTC
TRBJ1-2,few,NA,TRBV6-5,CASSYGQGPWYGYTF,TGTGCCAGCAGTTACGGGCAGGGCCCCTGGTATGGCTACACCTTC
TRBJ2-3,NA,NA,TRBV30,CAWSEGVSDTQYF,TGTGCCTGGAGTGAGGGGGTTTCAGATACGCAGTATTTT
TRBJ2-3,NA,TRBD1,TRBV2,CASSETPGQVFGTDTQYF,TGTGCCAGCAGCGAAACTCCGGGACAGGTATTCGGCACAGATACGCAGTATTTT
TRBJ2-5,NA,NA,TRBV7-9,CASSSTSEPLQETQYF,TGTGCCAGCAGCAGCACCTCGGAGCCCCTCCAAGAGACCCAGTACTTC
TRBJ2-7,NA,TRBD1,TRBV7-2,CASSLAGTGGANSAYEQYF,TGTGCCAGCAGCTTAGCCGGGACAGGGGGCGCAAATTCCGCCTACGAGCAGTACTTC
TRBJ1-4,NA,NA,TRBV5-8,CASSLDDSWNEKLFF,TGTGCCAGCAGCTTGGATGACAGTTGGAATGAAAAACTGTTTTTT
TRBJ1-5,NA,NA,TRBV6-5,CASSSYRGNQPQHF,TGTGCCAGCAGCTCCTACAGGGGCAATCAGCCCCAGCATTTT
TRBJ2-7,NA,NA,TRBV30,CAWSGRRFSSYEQYF,TGTGCCTGGAGTGGACGGAGGTTTAGCTCCTACGAGCAGTACTTC
TRBJ2-1,NA,TRBD2,TRBV5-4,CASSSPLTSGVTFNEQFF,TGTGCCAGCAGCTCGCCCCTGACTAGCGGGGTTACTTTCAATGAGCAGTTCTTC
TRBJ1-1,NA,NA,TRBV18,CASSLETALNTEAFF,TGTGCCAGCTCACTGGAGACTGCATTGAACACTGAAGCTTTCTTT
TRBJ2-5,NA,TRBD1,TRBV7-7,CASSPRDPNRGTQYF,TGTGCCAGCAGCCCCCGGGACCCCAACAGGGGGACCCAGTACTTC
TRBJ1-6,NA,NA,TRBV7-9,CASSLGGRTRSPLHF,TGTGCCAGCAGCTTAGGGGGCAGGACGAGGTCACCCCTCCACTTT
TRBJ1-1,NA,NA,TRBV5-1,CASSRSGTRDEAFF,TGCGCCAGCAGTCGAAGCGGGACACGGGATGAAGCTTTCTTT
TRBJ1-4,NA,NA,TRBV30,CAWSPTGNGEKLFF,TGTGCCTGGAGTCCAACAGGGAACGGTGAAAAACTGTTTTTT
TRBJ1-1,NA,NA,TRBV27,CASTTRGGRRLGTEAFF,TGTGCCAGCACCACAAGGGGGGGACGCCGTCTTGGGACTGAAGCTTTCTTT
TRBJ1-3,NA,TRBD1,TRBV5-6,CASSQRRTGSGNTIYF,TGTGCCAGCAGCCAACGTCGGACAGGATCTGGAAACACCATATATTTT
TRBJ1-1,few,NA,TRBV5-8,CASSLGHRVTLGAFF,TGTGCCAGCAGCTTGGGGCACAGGGTAACACTTGGAGCTTTCTTT
TRBJ2-3,NA,TRBD2,TRBV11-3,CASSQRGSDTQYF,TGTGCCAGCAGCCAGCGGGGGTCAGATACGCAGTATTTT
TRBJ1-1,NA,TRBD1,TRBV7-9,CASSLGGGQGRDTEAFF,TGTGCCAGCAGCTTAGGTGGTGGACAGGGAAGGGACACTGAAGCTTTCTTT
TRBJ2-7,once,TRBD2,TRBV5-6,CASSLLAGAIGGEQYF,TGTGCCAGCAGCTTGCTAGCGGGAGCTATAGGGGGCGAGCAGTACTTC
TRBJ2-7,NA,TRBD2,TRBV15,CATSRRLAGGTINYEQYF,TGTGCCACCAGCCGGAGACTAGCGGGAGGAACAATTAACTACGAGCAGTACTTC
TRBJ2-5,NA,NA,TRBV14,CASSQDKPPIQETQYF,TGTGCCAGCAGCCAAGATAAGCCCCCAATCCAAGAGACCCAGTACTTC
TRBJ2-3,NA,NA,TRBV27,CASRPAPRRDTDTQYF,TGTGCCAGCAGACCAGCCCCGAGGCGGGACACAGATACGCAGTATTTT
TRBJ2-2,NA,TRBD2,TRBV7-3,CASSPLRLAANTGELFF,TGTGCCAGCAGCCCCCTCCGACTAGCGGCGAACACCGGGGAGCTGTTTTTT
TRBJ1-5,few,TRBD1,TRBV27,CASSLLGQSNQPQHF,TGTGCCAGCAGTTTATTGGGACAGAGCAATCAGCCCCAGCATTTT
TRBJ2-5,NA,TRBD2,TRBV18,CASSPGLAGQETQYF,TGTGCCAGCTCACCCGGACTAGCGGGACAAGAGACCCAGTACTTC
TRBJ2-1,NA,TRBD2,TRBV6-5,CASSRKTSELFF,TGTGCCAGCAGCCGCAAGACTAGCGAGCTGTTCTTC
TRBJ2-7,NA,TRBD2,TRBV5-1,CASSLGPAGTSANAYEQYF,TGCGCCAGCAGCTTGGGACCAGCCGGGACTAGCGCCAACGCCTACGAGCAGTACTTC
TRBJ2-5,few,NA,TRBV6-5,CASTGETQYF,TGTGCCAGCACGGGGGAGACCCAGTACTTC
TRBJ2-3,few,TRBD2,TRBV5-6,CASKTSGDTDTQYF,TGTGCCAGCAAGACTAGCGGGGACACAGATACGCAGTATTTT
TRBJ2-7,NA,NA,TRBV10-3,CAISPARGSYEQYF,TGTGCCATCAGTCCCGCGCGCGGTTCCTACGAGCAGTACTTC
TRBJ2-1,NA,TRBD2,TRBV14,CASSQLTSVNNEQFF,TGTGCCAGCAGCCAATTGACTAGCGTAAACAATGAGCAGTTCTTC
TRBJ1-5,NA,NA,TRBV7-2,CASSPARDGGQPQHF,TGTGCCAGCAGCCCCGCCAGGGACGGGGGGCAGCCCCAGCATTTT
TRBJ2-7,few,TRBD2,TRBV5-4,CASRDGTSSYEQYF,TGTGCCAGCAGGGACGGGACTAGCTCCTACGAGCAGTACTTC